Listed below are T cell receptor beta chains from one sample, sequenced in a study of T cells in localized non-small cell lung cancer. Clones were sequenced by immunoSEQ multiplex PCR, and TCRdb holds only the in-frame ones, with some missing. The sample contains thousands of clones, roughly 25% of which appear only once. Sequenced here: lung tumor tissue, sampled before any cancer treatment. These receptors were taken from a male donor aged 60 or over with stage I lung adenocarcinoma. Both conserved end residues are part of each CDR3. Each record gives: V gene, clone size, D gene, J gene, CDR3 protein, CDR3 DNA. A D gene is named only where the DNA matches it firmly. Size is stated for part of the rows, as once, few or many counts, or as a class when the clone is expanded.

v_gene: TRBV18
abundance: few
d_gene: .
j_gene: TRBJ1-2
CDR3aa: CASSKSIYGYTF
CDR3nt: TGTGCCAGCTCAAAATCGATTTATGGCTACACCTTC

v_gene: TRBV7-2
abundance: medium-sized
d_gene: TRBD1
j_gene: TRBJ2-3
CDR3aa: CASSPGQGVTQYF
CDR3nt: TGTGCCAGCAGCCCCGGACAGGGGGTTACGCAGTATTTT

v_gene: TRBV19
abundance: large
d_gene: .
j_gene: TRBJ2-2
CDR3aa: CAALGRGANGELFF
CDR3nt: TGTGCCGCCTTGGGTAGGGGGGCCAACGGGGAGCTGTTTTTT

v_gene: TRBV6-1
abundance: .
d_gene: .
j_gene: TRBJ2-3
CDR3aa: CASSEVLGDPTDTQYF
CDR3nt: TGTGCCAGCAGTGAAGTTTTGGGGGACCCCACAGATACGCAGTATTTT

v_gene: TRBV6-8
abundance: .
d_gene: .
j_gene: TRBJ2-5
CDR3aa: CASRLIAQETQYF
CDR3nt: TGTGCCAGCAGATTAATAGCCCAAGAGACCCAGTACTTC

v_gene: TRBV9
abundance: few
d_gene: .
j_gene: TRBJ1-1
CDR3aa: CASNEVMHTEAFF
CDR3nt: TGTGCCAGCAATGAGGTAATGCACACTGAAGCTTTCTTT

v_gene: TRBV18
abundance: .
d_gene: .
j_gene: TRBJ1-5
CDR3aa: CASSPGEGANQPQHF
CDR3nt: TGTGCCAGCTCACCAGGGGAGGGCGCCAATCAGCCCCAGCATTTT

v_gene: TRBV12-5
abundance: .
d_gene: .
j_gene: TRBJ1-1
CDR3aa: CASGFRNTEAFF
CDR3nt: TGTGCTAGTGGTTTCAGGAACACTGAAGCTTTCTTT

v_gene: TRBV11-3
abundance: medium-sized
d_gene: TRBD2
j_gene: TRBJ2-4
CDR3aa: CASSKGLDGGIQYF
CDR3nt: TGTGCCAGCAGCAAGGGACTAGATGGTGGCATTCAGTACTTC

v_gene: TRBV6-8
abundance: medium-sized
d_gene: .
j_gene: TRBJ2-3
CDR3aa: CASTPQASKQYF
CDR3nt: TGTGCCAGCACCCCTCAGGCTAGCAAACAGTATTTT

v_gene: TRBV6-8
abundance: medium-sized
d_gene: .
j_gene: TRBJ1-1
CDR3aa: CASSYSYQGSEAFF
CDR3nt: TGTGCCAGCAGTTATTCTTATCAGGGGTCTGAAGCTTTCTTT

v_gene: TRBV11-3
abundance: large
d_gene: TRBD1
j_gene: TRBJ1-4
CDR3aa: CASSQDRANEKLFF
CDR3nt: TGTGCCAGCAGCCAGGACAGGGCTAATGAAAAACTGTTTTTT

v_gene: TRBV30
abundance: .
d_gene: TRBD1
j_gene: TRBJ1-5
CDR3aa: CAWSATGSRNQPQHF
CDR3nt: TGTGCCTGGAGCGCGACAGGGTCGCGCAATCAGCCCCAGCATTTT

v_gene: TRBV9
abundance: few
d_gene: TRBD1
j_gene: TRBJ2-2
CDR3aa: CASQGQGSHTGELFF
CDR3nt: TGTGCCAGTCAAGGACAGGGTTCGCACACCGGGGAGCTGTTTTTT

v_gene: TRBV7-5
abundance: few
d_gene: .
j_gene: TRBJ2-7
CDR3aa: CASSPRTGNRHEQYF
CDR3nt: TGTGCCAGCAGCCCGAGGACAGGGAATAGGCACGAGCAGTACTTC

v_gene: TRBV6-8
abundance: medium-sized
d_gene: .
j_gene: TRBJ2-7
CDR3aa: CASSYQGRYEQYF
CDR3nt: TGTGCCAGCAGTTACCAGGGACGTTACGAGCAGTACTTC

v_gene: TRBV28
abundance: .
d_gene: TRBD2
j_gene: TRBJ2-5
CDR3aa: CASSREREGGKTQYF
CDR3nt: TGTGCCAGCAGTCGTGAGCGGGAGGGAGGGAAGACCCAGTACTTC

v_gene: TRBV28
abundance: .
d_gene: TRBD2
j_gene: TRBJ2-3
CDR3aa: CASSFPLAGTTDTQYF
CDR3nt: TGTGCCAGCAGTTTTCCCCTAGCGGGAACCACAGATACGCAGTATTTT

v_gene: TRBV11-3
abundance: .
d_gene: TRBD1
j_gene: TRBJ2-7
CDR3aa: CASSLGGAGTGSREQYF
CDR3nt: TGTGCCAGCAGCTTAGGGGGTGCCGGGACAGGGTCGAGGGAGCAGTACTTC

v_gene: TRBV15
abundance: .
d_gene: .
j_gene: TRBJ2-1
CDR3aa: CATSSPPRGNEQFF
CDR3nt: TGTGCCACCAGCTCCCCCCCGAGGGGCAATGAGCAGTTCTTC

v_gene: TRBV30
abundance: .
d_gene: TRBD2
j_gene: TRBJ2-1
CDR3aa: CAWSSGLAGVGEQFF
CDR3nt: TGTGCCTGGAGTTCGGGACTAGCGGGAGTGGGTGAGCAGTTCTTC

v_gene: TRBV29-1
abundance: .
d_gene: TRBD1
j_gene: TRBJ1-5
CDR3aa: CSVGDSGQPQHF
CDR3nt: TGCAGCGTGGGGGACAGCGGTCAGCCCCAGCATTTT

v_gene: TRBV5-1
abundance: .
d_gene: TRBD1
j_gene: TRBJ1-1
CDR3aa: CASRDLTDRGDAFF
CDR3nt: TGCGCCAGCAGGGACCTTACGGACAGGGGTGATGCTTTCTTT

v_gene: TRBV9
abundance: .
d_gene: TRBD1
j_gene: TRBJ2-3
CDR3aa: CASSLGDRGPADTQYF
CDR3nt: TGTGCCAGCAGCTTAGGTGACAGGGGGCCGGCGGATACGCAGTATTTT

v_gene: TRBV6-8
abundance: few
d_gene: TRBD2
j_gene: TRBJ2-3
CDR3aa: CASRSLAGGSGTDTQYF
CDR3nt: TGTGCCAGCAGATCACTAGCGGGGGGTTCAGGCACAGATACGCAGTATTTT

v_gene: TRBV11-3
abundance: few
d_gene: .
j_gene: TRBJ1-1
CDR3aa: CASSLVVERRDTEAFF
CDR3nt: TGTGCCAGCAGCTTAGTGGTCGAGAGGAGGGACACTGAAGCTTTCTTT

v_gene: TRBV29-1
abundance: .
d_gene: TRBD1
j_gene: TRBJ1-2
CDR3aa: CSVEEGGAWNNYGYTF
CDR3nt: TGCAGCGTTGAAGAAGGGGGCGCTTGGAACAACTATGGCTACACCTTC

v_gene: TRBV19
abundance: .
d_gene: TRBD1
j_gene: TRBJ1-6
CDR3aa: CASSPRDRYNSPLHF
CDR3nt: TGTGCCAGTAGTCCCCGGGACAGGTATAATTCACCCCTCCACTTT

v_gene: TRBV9
abundance: .
d_gene: .
j_gene: TRBJ2-2
CDR3aa: CASSPRSNTGELFF
CDR3nt: TGTGCCAGCAGCCCCCGGTCAAACACCGGGGAGCTGTTTTTT

v_gene: TRBV6-7
abundance: .
d_gene: TRBD1
j_gene: TRBJ2-2
CDR3aa: CASSLQPGQGETGELFF
CDR3nt: TGTGCCAGCAGCTTACAACCGGGACAGGGGGAGACCGGGGAGCTGTTTTTT

v_gene: TRBV6-8
abundance: few
d_gene: TRBD2
j_gene: TRBJ2-3
CDR3aa: CASSHQSASGGAADTQYF
CDR3nt: TGTGCCAGCAGTCACCAGTCGGCTAGCGGGGGGGCGGCAGATACGCAGTATTTT

v_gene: TRBV19
abundance: .
d_gene: .
j_gene: TRBJ2-5
CDR3aa: CASSIRWQGGTQYF
CDR3nt: TGTGCCAGTAGTATTCGGTGGCAGGGGGGGACCCAGTACTTC

v_gene: TRBV18
abundance: .
d_gene: TRBD1
j_gene: TRBJ2-6
CDR3aa: CASSKGTGGSGANVLTF
CDR3nt: TGTGCCAGCTCAAAGGGGACAGGGGGCTCTGGGGCCAACGTCCTGACTTTC

v_gene: TRBV6-8
abundance: few
d_gene: TRBD2
j_gene: TRBJ2-1
CDR3aa: CASRLAGENEQFF
CDR3nt: TGTGCCAGCAGACTAGCGGGGGAAAATGAGCAGTTCTTC

v_gene: TRBV19
abundance: .
d_gene: .
j_gene: TRBJ1-5
CDR3aa: CASSIASLSNQPQHF
CDR3nt: TGTGCCAGTAGTATTGCGTCACTTAGCAATCAGCCCCAGCATTTT

v_gene: TRBV9
abundance: medium-sized
d_gene: .
j_gene: TRBJ2-1
CDR3aa: CASSGVLGTESNEQFF
CDR3nt: TGTGCCAGCAGTGGAGTCCTAGGGACGGAGAGCAATGAGCAGTTCTTC

v_gene: TRBV18
abundance: once
d_gene: .
j_gene: TRBJ1-2
CDR3aa: CASSPARDALDYGYTF
CDR3nt: TGTGCCAGCTCACCCGCTAGGGACGCCTTGGACTATGGCTACACCTTC

v_gene: TRBV5-1
abundance: .
d_gene: .
j_gene: TRBJ1-1
CDR3aa: CASSLAAGLNTEAFF
CDR3nt: TGCGCCAGCAGCTTGGCTGCAGGTCTAAACACTGAAGCTTTCTTT

v_gene: TRBV11-3
abundance: medium-sized
d_gene: TRBD2
j_gene: TRBJ2-5
CDR3aa: CASSFGRRLAGEGETQYF
CDR3nt: TGTGCCAGCAGCTTCGGACGCCGGCTAGCGGGAGAAGGGGAGACCCAGTACTTC

v_gene: TRBV6-8
abundance: few
d_gene: TRBD1
j_gene: TRBJ1-5
CDR3aa: CASHTDRGAQPQHF
CDR3nt: TGTGCCAGCCACACCGACAGGGGCGCTCAGCCCCAGCATTTT

v_gene: TRBV11-3
abundance: few
d_gene: .
j_gene: TRBJ2-4
CDR3aa: CASSPTRGKNIQYF
CDR3nt: TGTGCCAGCAGCCCCACTAGGGGCAAAAACATTCAGTACTTC

v_gene: TRBV11-3
abundance: .
d_gene: TRBD2
j_gene: TRBJ2-7
CDR3aa: CASSWGASGGALAQYF
CDR3nt: TGTGCCAGCAGCTGGGGTGCTAGCGGGGGGGCCCTAGCGCAGTACTTC

v_gene: TRBV6-8
abundance: .
d_gene: .
j_gene: TRBJ1-2
CDR3aa: CASSEGRGMDLNYGYTF
CDR3nt: TGTGCCAGCAGCGAGGGGCGGGGCATGGATTTAAACTATGGCTACACCTTC

v_gene: TRBV6-8
abundance: .
d_gene: TRBD1
j_gene: TRBJ2-3
CDR3aa: CASTEGTGVTDTQYF
CDR3nt: TGTGCCAGCACGGAGGGGACAGGGGTCACAGATACGCAGTATTTT

v_gene: TRBV6-8
abundance: few
d_gene: .
j_gene: TRBJ1-1
CDR3aa: CASRSAPGQGSSDTEAFF
CDR3nt: TGTGCCAGCAGATCTGCCCCGGGACAAGGGTCGTCGGACACTGAAGCTTTCTTT

v_gene: TRBV11-3
abundance: few
d_gene: .
j_gene: TRBJ2-7
CDR3aa: CASSLVPGRPLYEQYF
CDR3nt: TGTGCCAGCAGCTTAGTCCCGGGCAGGCCTTTGTACGAGCAGTACTTC

v_gene: TRBV11-3
abundance: .
d_gene: TRBD2
j_gene: TRBJ2-7
CDR3aa: CASSPSPAGGRYEQYF
CDR3nt: TGTGCCAGCAGCCCTAGCCCCGCGGGAGGCCGCTACGAGCAGTACTTC

v_gene: TRBV19
abundance: few
d_gene: .
j_gene: TRBJ1-1
CDR3aa: CAIHRGRKTANTEAFF
CDR3nt: TGTGCCATCCACCGTGGGCGGAAAACAGCTAACACTGAAGCTTTCTTT

v_gene: TRBV6-8
abundance: .
d_gene: TRBD2
j_gene: TRBJ2-3
CDR3aa: CASSDSSGGADTQYF
CDR3nt: TGTGCCAGCAGTGACTCTAGCGGGGGGGCAGATACGCAGTATTTT

v_gene: TRBV6-7
abundance: few
d_gene: .
j_gene: TRBJ2-5
CDR3aa: CASSPTGETQYF
CDR3nt: TGTGCCAGCAGCCCCACGGGGGAGACCCAGTACTTC

v_gene: TRBV11-3
abundance: .
d_gene: .
j_gene: TRBJ2-5
CDR3aa: CASSPSQLMGVETQYF
CDR3nt: TGTGCCAGCAGCCCCTCCCAGTTGATGGGTGTGGAGACCCAGTACTTC

v_gene: TRBV6-8
abundance: .
d_gene: TRBD1
j_gene: TRBJ2-7
CDR3aa: CASTGTAYEQYF
CDR3nt: TGTGCCAGCACCGGGACAGCCTACGAGCAGTACTTC

v_gene: TRBV23-1
abundance: .
d_gene: .
j_gene: TRBJ1-1
CDR3aa: CASSSEHGLEAFF
CDR3nt: TGCGCCAGCAGCTCCGAACACGGGCTTGAAGCTTTCTTT

v_gene: TRBV29-1
abundance: .
d_gene: .
j_gene: TRBJ2-3
CDR3aa: CSVDWGGTDTQYF
CDR3nt: TGCAGCGTTGATTGGGGAGGCACAGATACGCAGTATTTT

v_gene: TRBV9
abundance: medium-sized
d_gene: .
j_gene: TRBJ1-3
CDR3aa: CASTIGARAGNTIYF
CDR3nt: TGTGCCAGCACCATCGGGGCCCGGGCTGGAAACACCATATATTTT

v_gene: TRBV6-8
abundance: medium-sized
d_gene: .
j_gene: TRBJ2-4
CDR3aa: CASSPTIDGKNIQYF
CDR3nt: TGTGCCAGCAGCCCGACCATTGATGGCAAAAACATTCAGTACTTC